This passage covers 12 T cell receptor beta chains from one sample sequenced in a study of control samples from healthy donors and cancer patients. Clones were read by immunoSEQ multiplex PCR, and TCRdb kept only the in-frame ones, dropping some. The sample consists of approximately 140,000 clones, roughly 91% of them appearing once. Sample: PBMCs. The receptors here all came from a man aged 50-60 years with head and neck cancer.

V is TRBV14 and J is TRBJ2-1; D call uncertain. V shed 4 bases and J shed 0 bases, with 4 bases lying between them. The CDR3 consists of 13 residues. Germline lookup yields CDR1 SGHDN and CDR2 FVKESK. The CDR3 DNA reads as TGTGCCAGCAGCCCCGGCTCCTACAATGAGCAGTTCTTC. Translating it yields CASSPGSYNEQFF.

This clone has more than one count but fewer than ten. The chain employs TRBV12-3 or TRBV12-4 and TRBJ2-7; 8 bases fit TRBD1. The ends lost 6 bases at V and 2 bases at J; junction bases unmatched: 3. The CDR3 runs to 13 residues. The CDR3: CASSRDRTYEQYF. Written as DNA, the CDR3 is TGTGCCAGCAGCCGGGACAGGACCTACGAGCAGTACTTC.

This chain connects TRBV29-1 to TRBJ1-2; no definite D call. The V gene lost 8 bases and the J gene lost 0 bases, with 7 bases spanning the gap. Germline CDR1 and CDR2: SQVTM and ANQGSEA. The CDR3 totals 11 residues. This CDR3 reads CSYQTNYGYTF. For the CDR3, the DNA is TGCAGCTACCAAACTAACTATGGCTACACCTTC.

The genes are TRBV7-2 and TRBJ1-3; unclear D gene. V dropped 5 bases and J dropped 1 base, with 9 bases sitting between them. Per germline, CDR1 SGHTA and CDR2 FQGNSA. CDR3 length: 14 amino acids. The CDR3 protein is CASSMFSSGNTIYF. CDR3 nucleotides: TGTGCCAGCAGCATGTTCTCTTCTGGAAACACCATATATTTT.

DNA for the CDR3: TGTGCCTGGAGTGTATCCCAGAGAGCTTTCTTT. Protein sequence: CAWSVSQRAFF. The chain uses TRBV30 and TRBJ1-1; D not certain. The CDR3 contains 11 residues. Per the germline V gene, CDR1 is GTSNPN and CDR2 is SVGIG (reference sequence). Deletions cut 0 bases from V and 10 bases from J, with 9 bases between. Filled out from reference TRBV30 and TRBJ1-1, the complete variable domain reads SQTIHQWPATLVQPVGSPLSLECTVEGTSNPNLYWYRQAAGRGLQLLFYSVGIGQISSEVPQNLSASRPQDRQFILSSKKLLLSDSGFYLCAWSVSQRAFFGQGTRLTVV.

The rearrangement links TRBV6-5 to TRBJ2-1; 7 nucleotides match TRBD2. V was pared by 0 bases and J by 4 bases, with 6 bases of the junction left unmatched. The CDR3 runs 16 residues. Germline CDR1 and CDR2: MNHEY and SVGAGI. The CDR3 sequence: CASSYSGLTQYNEQFF. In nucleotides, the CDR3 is TGTGCCAGCAGTTACTCGGGACTAACCCAGTACAATGAGCAGTTCTTC.

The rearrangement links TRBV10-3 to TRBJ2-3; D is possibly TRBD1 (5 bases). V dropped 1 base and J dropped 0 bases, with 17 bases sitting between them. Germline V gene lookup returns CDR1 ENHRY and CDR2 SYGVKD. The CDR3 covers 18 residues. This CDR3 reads CAISEWWGGESSTDTQYF. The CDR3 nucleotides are TGTGCCATCAGTGAGTGGTGGGGCGGAGAATCTAGCACAGATACGCAGTATTTT.

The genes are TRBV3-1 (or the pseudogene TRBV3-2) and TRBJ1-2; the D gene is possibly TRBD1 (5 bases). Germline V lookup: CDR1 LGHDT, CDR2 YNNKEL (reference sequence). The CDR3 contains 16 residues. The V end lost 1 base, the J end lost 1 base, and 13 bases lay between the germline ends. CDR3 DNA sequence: TGTGCCAGCAGCCAAGTCGGAAGCAGGGTTAACTATGGCTACACCTTC. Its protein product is CASSQVGSRVNYGYTF.

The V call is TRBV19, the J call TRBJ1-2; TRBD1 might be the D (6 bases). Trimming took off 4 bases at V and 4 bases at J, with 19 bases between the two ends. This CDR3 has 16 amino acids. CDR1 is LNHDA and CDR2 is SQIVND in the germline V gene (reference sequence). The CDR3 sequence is CASSTDSSRRFYGYTF. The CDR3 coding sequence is TGTGCCAGTAGTACGGACAGCTCCCGCCGCTTCTATGGCTACACCTTC.

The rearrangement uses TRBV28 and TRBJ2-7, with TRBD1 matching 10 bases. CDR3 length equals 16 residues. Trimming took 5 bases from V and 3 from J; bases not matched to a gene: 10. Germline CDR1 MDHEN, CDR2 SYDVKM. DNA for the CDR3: TGTGCCAGCAGTATCGACAGGGGGCGCCTCCACTACGAGCAGTACTTC. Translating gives CASSIDRGRLHYEQYF. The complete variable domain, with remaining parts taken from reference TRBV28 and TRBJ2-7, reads DVKVTQSSRYLVKRTGEKVFLECVQDMDHENMFWYRQDPGLGLRLIYFSYDVKMKEKGDIPEGYSVSREKKERFSLILESASTNQTSMYLCASSIDRGRLHYEQYFGPGTRLTVT.

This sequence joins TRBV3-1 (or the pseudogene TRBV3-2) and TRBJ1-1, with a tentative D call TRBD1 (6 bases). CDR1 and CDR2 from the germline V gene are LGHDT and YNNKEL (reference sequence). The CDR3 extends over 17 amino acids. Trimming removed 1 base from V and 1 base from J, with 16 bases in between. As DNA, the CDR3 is TGTGCCAGCAGCCAAGTACCGGGACATGGGGGGAACACTGAAGCTTTCTTT. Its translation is CASSQVPGHGGNTEAFF.

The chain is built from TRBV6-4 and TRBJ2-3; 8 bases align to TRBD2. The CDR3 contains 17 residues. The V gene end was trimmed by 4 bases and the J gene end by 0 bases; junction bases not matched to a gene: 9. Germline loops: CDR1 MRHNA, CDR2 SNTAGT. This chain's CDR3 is CASSGLAPLISTDTQYF. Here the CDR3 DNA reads TGTGCCAGCAGTGGACTAGCGCCGTTGATTAGCACAGATACGCAGTATTTT.